These T cell receptor beta chains were read from a single sample in a study of blood T cell repertoires in COVID-19. Generated by immunoSEQ multiplex PCR, the TCRdb table keeps only in-frame clones and is missing some. The data hold 140,000 or so clones, with about 92% observed a single time. Input material: peripheral blood. The receptors here all came from a human donor in a cohort sampled during active COVID-19. CDR3s include the opening cysteine and the closing phenylalanine or tryptophan. The D gene is left open where the match is weak. Some rows mark clone size as missing; the rest say once, few, many or name a class of expanded clone.

v_call	j_call	d_call	clone_size	cdr3_nt	cdr3_aa
TRBV6-5	TRBJ1-1	-	-	TGTGCCAGCAGTTCCCTTCCGAGAATGGAAGCTTTCTTT	CASSSLPRMEAFF
TRBV20-1	TRBJ2-7	-	-	TGCAGTGCTACCGGGGCCTACGAGCAGTACTTC	CSATGAYEQYF
TRBV30	TRBJ2-5	TRBD2	once	TGTGCCTGGAGTCCCCTGATGATAACGGGGGGGCCGAGATTCGGGACCCAGTACTTC	CAWSPLMITGGPRFGTQYF
TRBV18	TRBJ1-5	-	-	TGTGCCAGCTCACTCTCCAGCAATCAGCCCCAGCATTTT	CASSLSSNQPQHF
TRBV9	TRBJ1-2	-	-	TGTGCCAGCAGCGTAGAGGGGAGGGGAGATGGCTACACCTTC	CASSVEGRGDGYTF
TRBV19	TRBJ1-5	-	-	TGTGCCAGTAGTCAATCAGGGCTAGTCGGGCAGCCCCAGCATTTT	CASSQSGLVGQPQHF
TRBV5-5	TRBJ2-5	TRBD2	-	TGTGCCAGCAGCTTGGGCGGGGGGGCCGCGGAGACCCAGTACTTC	CASSLGGGAAETQYF
TRBV11-1	TRBJ2-1	-	-	TGTGCCAGCAGCCCAAGACAGGCCAACCTCTACAATGAGCAGTTCTTC	CASSPRQANLYNEQFF
TRBV5-1	TRBJ1-5	TRBD1	-	TGCGCCAGCAGCCCGGGACAGGGGGGACCCAATCAGCCCCAGCATTTT	CASSPGQGGPNQPQHF
TRBV7-9	TRBJ1-1	-	-	TGTGCCAGCAGCTCGGACAGCTCCACTGAAGCTTTCTTT	CASSSDSSTEAFF
TRBV7-2	TRBJ2-7	-	-	TGTGCCAGCAGACGAAACGGACAAGGCCGCTACGAGCAGTACTTC	CASRRNGQGRYEQYF
TRBV29-1	TRBJ1-6	TRBD1	-	TGCAGCGTTTCTACAGGGGGGAATTCACCCCTCCACTTT	CSVSTGGNSPLHF
TRBV5-1	TRBJ2-1	TRBD1	-	TGCGCCAGCAGGGGTGAGGGACAGGGGTGGAATGAGCAGTTCTTC	CASRGEGQGWNEQFF
TRBV27	TRBJ1-1	TRBD1	-	TGTGCCAGCAGACCCACAGGGGGGGACGCTGAAGCTTTCTTT	CASRPTGGDAEAFF
TRBV7-2	TRBJ1-1	-	-	TGTGCCAGCAGCTTAAACAGGGCAATGAACACTGAAGCTTTCTTT	CASSLNRAMNTEAFF
TRBV6-5	TRBJ2-2	-	-	TGTGCCAGCAGTTACTTATCCGGGTCCGGGGAGCTGTTTTTT	CASSYLSGSGELFF
TRBV11-2	TRBJ2-3	TRBD1	few	TGTGCCAGCAGCGCACGTGGGACAGGACTCACAGATACGCAGTATTTT	CASSARGTGLTDTQYF
TRBV7-8	TRBJ1-3	TRBD1	-	TGTGCCAGCAGTTTAGGGGGGACAGCTGGAAACACCATATATTTT	CASSLGGTAGNTIYF
TRBV5-5	TRBJ1-2	TRBD1	-	TGTGCCAGCAGCGTCTCCGGGACAGGGGGCCGTGGCTACACCTTC	CASSVSGTGGRGYTF
TRBV6-6	TRBJ1-2	TRBD1	-	TGTGCCAGCAGTACCAGGGGGCAGACCTATGGCTACACCTTC	CASSTRGQTYGYTF
TRBV4-2	TRBJ2-7	-	-	TGTGCCAGCAGCCCCCTAGGGCCAGGGGCCTACGAGCAGTACTTC	CASSPLGPGAYEQYF
TRBV9	TRBJ2-3	TRBD1	-	TGTGCCAGCAGCGTATTAGTCAGGGGGACAGGGAGCACAGATACGCAGTATTTT	CASSVLVRGTGSTDTQYF
TRBV28	TRBJ2-7	-	-	TGTGCCAGCAGTTCCCCCGGGATCCTCCGGGGGTACTTC	CASSSPGILRGYF
TRBV6-1	TRBJ1-5	-	once	TGTGCCAGCAGTGAAGCATCGTCACAACGCAATCAGCCCCAGCATTTT	CASSEASSQRNQPQHF
TRBV24-1	TRBJ1-1	-	-	TGTGCCACCCTCTTCCGACAGTCTGAAGCTTTCTTT	CATLFRQSEAFF
TRBV5-6	TRBJ2-4	TRBD2	-	TGTGCCAGCAGCTCTCCGGGACTAGCGGGGGACCCCATTATGAACATTCAGTACTTC	CASSSPGLAGDPIMNIQYF
TRBV5-6	TRBJ2-3	-	-	TGTGCCAGCAGCTTGGTACCTACGAGCACAGATACGCAGTATTTT	CASSLVPTSTDTQYF
TRBV6-2/TRBV6-3	TRBJ2-2	TRBD1	-	TGTGCCAGCAGTAAACGGACAGGCGGCACCGGGGAGCTGTTTTTT	CASSKRTGGTGELFF
TRBV4-3	TRBJ1-5	-	-	TGCGCCAGCAGCCAAGTTTACCAGGGCAATCAGCCCCAGCATTTT	CASSQVYQGNQPQHF
TRBV30	TRBJ1-1	TRBD1	-	TGTGCCTGGGAGACAGGGGACCGTTCTTTCTTT	CAWETGDRSFF
TRBV5-1	TRBJ1-6	-	few	TGCGCCAGCAGCTCGGACAGTAGGGATTCACCCCTCCACTTT	CASSSDSRDSPLHF
TRBV3-1/TRBV3-2	TRBJ1-6	-	-	TGTGCCAGCAGCCAAGGGGGGCCGGGCCGGAATTCACCCCTCCACTTT	CASSQGGPGRNSPLHF